There are many counts of the clone carrying this T cell receptor (beta chain). The protocol was immunoSEQ multiplex PCR, while the TCRdb copy is restricted to in-frame clones and leaves out a portion. This sample yields fewer than 130,000 clones, of which less than 75% are seen a single time; roughly a quarter belongs to the top ten. The sample originates from a study of shared clonotypes between healthy human individuals. Caucasian adults residing in Nashville, Tennessee made up all the donors. Per the germline V gene, CDR1 is MGHRA and CDR2 is YSYEKL. V gave up 1 base and J gave up 1 base; unmatched junction bases: 9. The CDR3 totals 18 residues.

Sequenced: memory CD8+ T cells sorted from blood. Noted subset: CD45RO+ cells pooled with CCR7-negative TemRA cells. This chain connects TRBV4-1 to TRBJ2-5, with 10 bases aligning to TRBD2. The TCR was taken from a woman aged 25 to 45 in good health. In DNA form, the CDR3 reads TGCGCCAGCAGCCAAGTTCCTCTTACTAGCGGGACCCAAGAGACCCAGTACTTC. Protein: CASSQVPLTSGTQETQYF.